The clone carrying this TCR beta chain is medium-sized in the sample. No antigen is known for it. It was with a sample-barcoded 5' primer and a J-beta primer mix that a second PCR of roughly 6 to 11 cycles was run. TCRdb recomputed calls from the 5' RACE reads with MiXCR, one row per CDR3 protein. Here the sample spans fewer than 1,000,000 distinct CDR3 sequences, under 45% being singletons. V dropped 5 bases and J dropped 6 bases, with 17 bases sitting between them. The V gene's germline CDR1 is SGHTA and CDR2 FQGNSA. The CDR3 consists of 15 residues. This specimen belongs to a study of blood T cells in healthy people across ages. Study results and limitations: Estimates drawn from one million T cells were deemed to understate diversity.

Peripheral blood from each donor was collected in a volume of roughly 9.2 milliliters. The sample was blood. The rearrangement uses TRBV7-2 and TRBJ2-1; D might be TRBD1 (6 bases). This TCR came from a man in his sixties in good health. The CDR3 is CASSVSRGAPNEQFF. The DNA for the CDR3 is TGTGCCAGCAGCGTTAGCAGGGGCGCCCCCAATGAGCAGTTCTTC. Filled out from reference TRBV7-2 and TRBJ2-1, the complete variable domain reads GAGVSQSPSNKVTEKGKDVELRCDPISGHTALYWYRQSLGQGLEFLIYFQGNSAPDKSGLPSDRFSAERTGGSVSTLTIQRTQQEDSAVYLCASSVSRGAPNEQFFGPGTRLTVL.